These 14 T cell receptor beta chains share one sample of origin, sequenced in a study of control samples from healthy donors and cancer patients. The method was immunoSEQ multiplex PCR; TCRdb's version includes in-frame clones alone and lacks a portion of them. Here the sample spans roughly 120,000 clones, 85% to 90% being singletons. The sample consisted of PBMCs. These receptors originate from a woman aged 45-60 years with colorectal cancer.

V gene TRBV5-5 combines with J gene TRBJ2-1; D could derive from TRBD1 or TRBD2 (6 bases each). This CDR3 has 16 amino acids. The V end lost 0 bases, the J end lost 2 bases, and 12 bases lay between the germline ends. Looked up from germline, CDR1 is SGHKS and CDR2 is YYEKEE (reference sequence). CDR3 sequence reads: CASSLVMGGPYNEQFF. The CDR3 coding sequence is TGTGCCAGCAGCTTGGTAATGGGGGGCCCCTACAATGAGCAGTTCTTC. Supplemented by reference TRBV5-5 and TRBJ2-1, the full variable domain reads DAGVTQSPTHLIKTRGQQVTLRCSPISGHKSVSWYQQVLGQGPQFIFQYYEKEERGRGNFPDRFSARQFPNYSSELNVNALLLGDSALYLCASSLVMGGPYNEQFFGPGTRLTVL.

CDR3 sequence (DNA): TGCAGCGGGGACACAGGGACCGGGGAGCTGTTTTTT. It is translated as CSGDTGTGELFF. V is TRBV29-1 and J is TRBJ2-2, with D possibly TRBD1 on 6 matching bases. Trimming pared 7 bases from V and 5 bases from J, leaving 11 bases between. CDR3 size: 12 residues. Germline V gene lookup returns CDR1 SQVTM and CDR2 ANQGSEA.

The chain uses TRBV7-9 and TRBJ1-1, with 9 bases lining up with TRBD1. The CDR3 has 14 residues. CDR1 and CDR2 (germline): SEHNR, FQNEAQ (reference sequence). Germline trimming cut 5 bases from V and 10 bases from J; bases unmatched to any gene: 11. The CDR3 DNA sequence: TGTGCCAGCAGCCCCACTACAGGGGGCAGTCGAGCTTTCTTT. Its translation: CASSPTTGGSRAFF.

This chain uses TRBV6-2 or TRBV6-3 with TRBJ2-1; 11 bases line up with TRBD1. There are 14 residues in the CDR3. The junction had 8 bases not matched to a gene; V was cut back by 4 bases and J by 12 bases. Germline V gene lookup returns CDR1 MNHEY and CDR2 SVGEGT. As DNA, the CDR3 is TGTGCCAGCAGTTCCGGGACAGGGGGATATGGGCAGTTCTTC. This encodes CASSSGTGGYGQFF.

The chain joins TRBV24-1 to TRBJ2-3; D call uncertain. Germline CDR1 and CDR2: KGHDR and SFDVKD. The CDR3 is 13 amino acids. The V and J ends lost 6 bases and 0 bases respectively, with 6 bases between them. CDR3 region: CATSKTSTDTQYF. The CDR3 coding sequence is TGTGCCACCAGTAAGACCAGCACAGATACGCAGTATTTT.

This sequence joins TRBV16 and TRBJ1-2; a weak D match, TRBD1 (5 bases). Germline V lookup: CDR1 KGHSY, CDR2 FQNENV. CDR3 size: 15 residues. Trimming left V 0 bases short and J 6 bases short, with 14 bases between. For the CDR3, the DNA is TGTGCCAGCAGCCAATCTCGGCAGGGTGGGGATGGCTACACCTTC. Protein product: CASSQSRQGGDGYTF.

This clone was detected only once. For the CDR3, the DNA is TGTGCCAGCAGCGCTCCGGGACTACCCAATGAGCAGTTCTTC. Protein: CASSAPGLPNEQFF. The V gene is TRBV9, the J gene TRBJ2-1, with TRBD2 identical over 7 bases. The V gene end was trimmed by 3 bases and the J gene end by 6 bases; junction bases not matched to a gene: 6. This CDR3 has 14 residues. The V gene's germline CDR1 is SGDLS and CDR2 YYNGEE.

The chain has TRBV5-1 and TRBJ2-2; D is possibly TRBD1 (6 bases). The CDR3 has 16 amino acids. CDR1 and CDR2 (germline): SGHRS, YFSETQ. Trimming shortened V by 1 base and J by 3 bases, and 13 bases separated the two germline ends. CDR3 protein: CASSLLPGQYTGELFF. CDR3 coding DNA: TGCGCCAGCAGCTTGTTGCCGGGACAATACACCGGGGAGCTGTTTTTT. Complete variable domain (other parts from reference TRBV5-1 and TRBJ2-2): KAGVTQTPRYLIKTRGQQVTLSCSPISGHRSVSWYQQTPGQGLQFLFEYFSETQRNKGNFPGRFSGRQFSNSRSEMNVSTLELGDSALYLCASSLLPGQYTGELFFGEGSRLTVL.

The chain has TRBV6-6 and TRBJ2-7; D may be TRBD2 (5 bases). V lost 2 bases and J lost 6, with 11 bases in between. Germline V CDR1 and CDR2: MNHNY, SVGAGI (reference sequence). The length of the CDR3 is 13 residues. The CDR3 protein is CASSYGEGSEQYF. CDR3 coding DNA: TGTGCCAGCAGTTACGGCGAGGGAAGCGAGCAGTACTTC.

This clone was detected only once. The chain uses TRBV29-1 and TRBJ1-2, with 10 positions matching TRBD1. The CDR3 covers 11 residues. Germline V gene data show CDR1 as SQVTM and CDR2 as ANQGSEA. With V trimmed by 4 bases and J by 8 bases, 1 base remained unmatched. The CDR3: CSVVTGGGYTF. DNA for the CDR3: TGCAGCGTTGTGACAGGGGGCGGCTACACCTTC.

V and J are TRBV30 and TRBJ2-6; D may be TRBD1 (5 bases). CDR3 length: 15 amino acids. Germline CDR1 is GTSNPN and CDR2 is SVGIG (reference sequence). Trimming took off 0 bases at V and 0 bases at J, with 6 bases between the two ends. The CDR3 region has the DNA TGTGCCTGGAGTGTAGGGGCCTCTGGGGCCAACGTCCTGACTTTC. This gives the protein CAWSVGASGANVLTF.

The chain has TRBV5-1 and TRBJ2-5; D is unresolved. V lost 0 bases and J 4 bases, leaving 16 bases between the germline ends. Germline CDR1 is SGHRS and CDR2 is YFSETQ. The CDR3 has 16 amino acids. CDR3 loop: CASSLAAAFGAETQYF. In DNA form, the CDR3 reads TGCGCCAGCAGCTTGGCGGCCGCCTTTGGCGCAGAGACCCAGTACTTC.

The chain recombines TRBV13 with TRBJ1-5, with D possibly TRBD1 on 5 matching bases. Germline CDR1 PRHDT, CDR2 FYEKMQ (reference sequence). V gave up 6 bases and J gave up 0 bases, with 9 bases separating them. CDR3 length: 14 amino acids. The CDR3 region is CASSRRDSNQPQHF. The DNA for the CDR3 is TGTGCCAGCAGTCGCAGGGATAGCAATCAGCCCCAGCATTTT.

This chain uses TRBV5-1 with TRBJ2-7, with D tentatively TRBD1 or TRBD2 (5 bases each). Trimming removed 3 bases at V and 2 bases at J, with 9 bases between. Germline CDR1 SGHRS, CDR2 YFSETQ. There are 13 residues in the CDR3. In nucleotides, the CDR3 is TGCGCCAGCAGCTCGGGACGTGCCTACGAGCAGTACTTC. Protein product: CASSSGRAYEQYF.